The 22 T cell receptor beta chains below were found in one sample sequenced in a study of cytomegalovirus exposure and HLA in healthy donors. Sequenced by immunoSEQ multiplex PCR; TCRdb stores in-frame clones only, minus some. The table shows fewer than 95,000 clones, with 94% occurring only once. Sequencing used PBMCs. These receptors were taken from a woman between 18 and 29 years old in good health and CMV-seronegative.

This chain links TRBV28 with TRBJ1-1, with D hard to call. From germline, CDR1 is MDHEN and CDR2 SYDVKM. Between the trimmed V and J ends, which lost 2 bases and 8 bases, there was a span of 12 bases. The CDR3 runs to 13 residues. DNA of the CDR3: TGTGCCAGCAGTTTAACGTCCAGACTAGAAGCTTTCTTT. Protein: CASSLTSRLEAFF.

The rearrangement uses TRBV27 and TRBJ1-2, with a tentative D call TRBD1 (6 bases). There are 16 residues in the CDR3. Germline CDR1 is MNHEY and CDR2 is SMNVEV (reference sequence). V was shortened by 2 bases and J by 2 bases, with 15 bases between the two germline ends. CDR3 loop: CASSLRQGSVNYGYTF. Here the CDR3 DNA reads TGTGCCAGCAGTTTAAGGCAGGGGTCGGTGAACTATGGCTACACCTTC.

The V call is TRBV4-2, the J call TRBJ2-3; TRBD2 matches 11 bases. The CDR3 length is 17 residues. Germline V CDR1 and CDR2: LGHNA, YNFKEQ. Trimming took 0 bases from V and 5 from J; bases not matched to a gene: 7. This chain's CDR3 is CASSQETSGVYRDTQYF. DNA of the CDR3: TGTGCCAGCAGCCAAGAGACTAGCGGGGTATATAGAGATACGCAGTATTTT.

The CDR3 DNA is TGTGCCAGCAGGGAAGCGTTAGCACACAATCGCACTGAAGCTTTCTTT. Translation gives CASREALAHNRTEAFF. V usage is TRBV21-1 and J usage is TRBJ1-1. TRBV21-1 counts as a pseudogene. The CDR3 is made up of 16 amino acids.

The V gene is TRBV18, the J gene TRBJ1-3; D remains ambiguous. Trimming pared 2 bases from V and 0 bases from J, leaving 14 bases between. The CDR3 has 17 residues. CDR1 and CDR2 from the germline V gene are KGHSH and LQKENI. CDR3 DNA: TGTGCCAGCTCACCATCCCGAGAGGAGATCTCTGGAAACACCATATATTTT. Residues: CASSPSREEISGNTIYF.

The genes are TRBV5-1 and TRBJ2-7; D perhaps matches TRBD2 (7 bases). With 0 bases removed from V and 1 base from J, the gap between germline ends came to 8 bases. Germline V gene data show CDR1 as SGHRS and CDR2 as YFSETQ. The CDR3 covers 14 residues. The chain's CDR3 is CASSLEGGSYEQYF. The CDR3 coding sequence is TGCGCCAGCAGCTTGGAGGGGGGGTCCTACGAGCAGTACTTC. The whole variable domain, filled in from reference TRBV5-1 and TRBJ2-7, reads KAGVTQTPRYLIKTRGQQVTLSCSPISGHRSVSWYQQTPGQGLQFLFEYFSETQRNKGNFPGRFSGRQFSNSRSEMNVSTLELGDSALYLCASSLEGGSYEQYFGPGTRLTVT.

The rearrangement links TRBV6-6 to TRBJ2-2; D unclear. Looked up from germline, CDR1 is MNHNY and CDR2 is SVGAGI (reference sequence). The CDR3 covers 16 residues. The V end was cut by 2 bases, the J end by 6 bases, with 16 bases between. DNA for the CDR3: TGTGCCAGCAGTTACGATCTTACAAGATTCGCCGGGGAGCTGTTTTTT. This sequence encodes CASSYDLTRFAGELFF.

The chain carries TRBV28 and TRBJ1-5; D perhaps matches TRBD1 (6 bases). V lost 5 bases, J lost 0 bases, and 20 bases lay in between. The CDR3 is made up of 18 amino acids. The germline CDR1 and CDR2 sequences are MDHEN and SYDVKM. CDR3 region: CASSHGTKGVYSNQPQHF. CDR3 bases: TGTGCCAGCAGTCACGGGACAAAGGGGGTATATAGCAATCAGCCCCAGCATTTT.

The chain recombines TRBV19 with TRBJ1-2; D may be TRBD1 (5 bases). V was clipped by 3 bases and J by 7 bases, with 12 bases between them. CDR1 and CDR2 from the germline V gene are LNHDA and SQIVND (reference sequence). This CDR3 region has 13 residues. The CDR3 here is CASSMTREFGYTF. DNA for the CDR3: TGTGCCAGTAGTATGACCAGGGAATTTGGCTACACCTTC.

The chain employs TRBV28 and TRBJ2-1; TRBD2 matches 8 bases. Germline V CDR1 and CDR2: MDHEN, SYDVKM. J gave up 0 bases and V 6 bases, and 10 bases lay outside the gene matches. The CDR3 runs 17 residues. CDR3 in DNA: TGTGCCAGCAGATCCCTTAGCGGGGCCGCCTCCTACAATGAGCAGTTCTTC. Translation: CASRSLSGAASYNEQFF. The whole variable domain, remainder taken from reference TRBV28 and TRBJ2-1, is DVKVTQSSRYLVKRTGEKVFLECVQDMDHENMFWYRQDPGLGLRLIYFSYDVKMKEKGDIPEGYSVSREKKERFSLILESASTNQTSMYLCASRSLSGAASYNEQFFGPGTRLTVL.

V is TRBV7-6 and J is TRBJ1-1, with 9 bases aligning to TRBD1. Trimming removed 4 bases from V and 3 bases from J; junction bases left unmatched: 9. The germline V gene encodes CDR1 SGHVS and CDR2 FNYEAQ. The CDR3 runs 16 residues. In DNA, the CDR3 is TGTGCCAGCAGCTCCTACAGGGGGCGCCGGGACACTGAAGCTTTCTTT. Its translation: CASSSYRGRRDTEAFF. Based on the CDR3 plus reference TRBV7-6 and TRBJ1-1, the full variable domain is GAGVSQSPRYKVTKRGQDVALRCDPISGHVSLYWYRQALGQGPEFLTYFNYEAQQDKSGLPNDRFSAERPEGSISTLTIQRTEQRDSAMYRCASSSYRGRRDTEAFFGQGTRLTVV.

The rearrangement uses TRBV7-3 and TRBJ2-3; 12 nucleotides agree with TRBD2. The J segment lost 2 bases and the V segment lost 5 bases, leaving 14 bases of the junction unmatched. Germline CDR1 reads SGHTA; CDR2 reads FQGTGA. CDR3 size: 19 residues. The CDR3 loop reads CASSPKPRLAGVYTDTQYF. The CDR3 DNA sequence: TGTGCCAGCAGCCCTAAACCCAGACTAGCGGGGGTTTACACAGATACGCAGTATTTT.

The V call is TRBV6-1, the J call TRBJ2-3; perhaps TRBD2 as D (7 bases). The CDR3 runs 15 residues. Germline V gives CDR1 MNHNS, CDR2 SASEGT. V lost 6 bases and J lost 2, with 15 bases in between. The CDR3 is CASSPRGANTDTQYF. The DNA of the CDR3 is TGTGCCAGCAGCCCCCGGGGGGCCAACACAGATACGCAGTATTTT.

This clone is a singleton in its sample. This sequence joins TRBV27 and TRBJ1-2; the match to TRBD1 covers 9 bases. Germline V gene data show CDR1 as MNHEY and CDR2 as SMNVEV (reference sequence). This CDR3 is 13 amino acids long. Trimming cost V 5 bases and J 8 bases; bases outside gene matches: 6. DNA for the CDR3: TGTGCCAGCAGTCGACAGGGGGACGGGGGCTACACCTTC. As protein: CASSRQGDGGYTF.

The chain combines TRBV6-5 with TRBJ2-3; no definite D call. V dropped 6 bases and J dropped 6 bases, with 7 bases sitting between them. The CDR3 consists of 11 residues. Germline V gene data show CDR1 as MNHEY and CDR2 as SVGAGI. The chain's CDR3 is CASRRADTQYF. The CDR3 DNA follows: TGTGCCAGCAGAAGAGCGGATACGCAGTATTTT.

This clone was recorded once. The CDR3 bases are TGTGCCACCAGCAGAGATGGGGACAGGACGAAGTATGGCTACACCTTC. Translated, it gives CATSRDGDRTKYGYTF. This chain joins TRBV15 and TRBJ1-2; 8 positions match TRBD1. Germline V gene sequence: CDR1 LNHNV, CDR2 YYDKDF (reference sequence). This CDR3 contains 16 residues. V shed 0 bases and J 5 bases; nucleotides not matched to a gene: 8.

Regarding this clone: Other nucleotide sequences in the sample specify the same CDR3. The rearrangement links TRBV7-6 to TRBJ2-2; TRBD1 agrees at 8 bases. The V gene's germline CDR1 is SGHVS and CDR2 FNYEAQ. CDR3 length: 15 amino acids. After removal of 5 bases from V and 1 base from J, the junction contained 3 bases not matched to a gene. In DNA, the CDR3 is TGTGCCAGCAGCCCCGGGACAGGGAACACCGGGGAGCTGTTTTTT. It is translated as CASSPGTGNTGELFF.

J is TRBJ2-5 and V is TRBV18; D gene unclear. V lost 1 base and J 5 bases, leaving 11 bases between the germline ends. This CDR3 comprises 14 residues. CDR1 is KGHSH, CDR2 LQKENI, per germline. CDR3 region: CASSPRFSVETQYF. The CDR3 region has the DNA TGTGCCAGCTCACCACGTTTCAGTGTGGAGACCCAGTACTTC.

This chain connects TRBV6-5 to TRBJ2-7; 8 bases align to TRBD1. Trimming took 6 bases from V and 7 from J; bases not matched to a gene: 8. The CDR3 extends over 13 amino acids. Germline V gene sequence: CDR1 MNHEY, CDR2 SVGAGI. The CDR3 region has the DNA TGTGCCAGCAGACAGGGGGGCCCGGGGGAGCAGTACTTC. Its translation: CASRQGGPGEQYF.

V usage is TRBV6-5 and J usage is TRBJ1-2, with TRBD1 identical over 8 bases. V was clipped by 0 bases and J by 3 bases; unmatched bases: 3. This CDR3 is 15 amino acids long. Germline V CDR1 and CDR2: MNHEY, SVGAGI. The CDR3 is CASSYSDRVDYGYTF. Here the CDR3 DNA reads TGTGCCAGCAGTTACTCGGACAGGGTTGACTATGGCTACACCTTC.

This chain links TRBV9 with TRBJ2-2; TRBD2 might be the D (6 bases). Germline V lookup: CDR1 SGDLS, CDR2 YYNGEE. V was cut by 4 bases and J by 2 bases, with 15 bases left in between. This CDR3 contains 16 residues. The CDR3 region is CASSFWTNPNTGELFF. The CDR3 nucleotides are TGTGCCAGCAGCTTTTGGACTAACCCCAACACCGGGGAGCTGTTTTTT.

Here the CDR3 reads CASSLGSYGYTF. Written as DNA, the CDR3 is TGTGCCAGCAGTTTGGGGAGCTATGGCTACACCTTC. The chain combines TRBV28 with TRBJ1-2; D not resolved. V lost 3 bases and J lost 4, with 6 bases in between. The CDR3 contains 12 residues. Per germline, CDR1 MDHEN and CDR2 SYDVKM.